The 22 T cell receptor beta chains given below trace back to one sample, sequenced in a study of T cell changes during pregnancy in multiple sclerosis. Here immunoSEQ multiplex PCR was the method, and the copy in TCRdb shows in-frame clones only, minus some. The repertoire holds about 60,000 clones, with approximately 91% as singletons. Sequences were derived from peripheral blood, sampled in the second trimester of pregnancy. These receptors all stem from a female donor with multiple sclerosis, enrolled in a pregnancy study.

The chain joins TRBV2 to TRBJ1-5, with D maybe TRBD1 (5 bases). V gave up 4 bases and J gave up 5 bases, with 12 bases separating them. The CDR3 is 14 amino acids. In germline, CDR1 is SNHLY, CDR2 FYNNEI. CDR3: CASSGQTGDQPQHF. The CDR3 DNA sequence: TGTGCCAGCAGTGGTCAGACGGGGGATCAGCCCCAGCATTTT.

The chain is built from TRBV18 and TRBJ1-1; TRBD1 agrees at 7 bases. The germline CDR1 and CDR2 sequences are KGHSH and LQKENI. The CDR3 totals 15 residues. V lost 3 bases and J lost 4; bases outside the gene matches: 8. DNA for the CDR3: TGTGCCAGCTCACCGCGACAGGGTCTAGGCACTGAAGCTTTCTTT. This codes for CASSPRQGLGTEAFF. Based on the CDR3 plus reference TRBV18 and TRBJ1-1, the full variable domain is NAGVMQNPRHLVRRRGQEARLRCSPMKGHSHVYWYRQLPEEGLKFMVYLQKENIIDESGMPKERFSAEFPKEGPSILRIQQVVRGDSAAYFCASSPRQGLGTEAFFGQGTRLTVV.

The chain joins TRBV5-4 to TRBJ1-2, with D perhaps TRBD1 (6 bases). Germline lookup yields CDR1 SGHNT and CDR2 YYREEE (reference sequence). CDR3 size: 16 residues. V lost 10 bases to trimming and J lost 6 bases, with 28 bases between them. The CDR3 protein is CAAGAERGARVDGYTF. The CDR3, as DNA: TGTGCCGCGGGCGCAGAACGGGGGGCTAGGGTAGATGGCTACACCTTC.

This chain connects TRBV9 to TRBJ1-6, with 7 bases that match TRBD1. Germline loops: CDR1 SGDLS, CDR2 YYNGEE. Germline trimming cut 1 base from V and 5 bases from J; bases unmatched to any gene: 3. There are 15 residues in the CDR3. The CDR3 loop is CASSVLGQHNSPLHF. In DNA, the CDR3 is TGTGCCAGCAGCGTATTGGGACAGCATAATTCACCCCTCCACTTT.

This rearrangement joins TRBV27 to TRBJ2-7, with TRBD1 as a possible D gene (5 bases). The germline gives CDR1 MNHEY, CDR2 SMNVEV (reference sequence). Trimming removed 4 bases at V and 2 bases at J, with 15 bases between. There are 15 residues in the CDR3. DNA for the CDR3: TGTGCCAGCAGTTCCAGGGCCGGCCTGCCCTACGAGCAGTACTTC. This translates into CASSSRAGLPYEQYF.

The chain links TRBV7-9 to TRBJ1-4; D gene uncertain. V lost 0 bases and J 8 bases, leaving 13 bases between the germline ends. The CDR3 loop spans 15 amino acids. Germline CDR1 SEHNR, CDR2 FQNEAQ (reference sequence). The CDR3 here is CASSLAFASAEKLFF. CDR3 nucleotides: TGTGCCAGCAGCTTAGCGTTCGCGTCAGCGGAAAAACTGTTTTTT.

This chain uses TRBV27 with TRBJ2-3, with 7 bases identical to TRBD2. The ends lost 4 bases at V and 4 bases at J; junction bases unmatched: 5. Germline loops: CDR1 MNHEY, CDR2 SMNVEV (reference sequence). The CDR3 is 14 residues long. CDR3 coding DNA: TGTGCCAGCAGTTCCCGGGGGGAGGCAGATACGCAGTATTTT. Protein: CASSSRGEADTQYF.

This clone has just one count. CDR3 in amino acids: CASSPMRGGLGNEQFF. The CDR3 DNA reads as TGTGCCAGCAGCCCGATGCGGGGGGGCCTTGGAAATGAGCAGTTCTTC. This chain connects TRBV7-2 to TRBJ2-1; TRBD2 matches 9 bases. The CDR3 totals 16 residues. The germline CDR1 and CDR2 sequences are SGHTA and FQGNSA. J was trimmed by 7 bases and V by 5 bases; bases with no gene match: 12.

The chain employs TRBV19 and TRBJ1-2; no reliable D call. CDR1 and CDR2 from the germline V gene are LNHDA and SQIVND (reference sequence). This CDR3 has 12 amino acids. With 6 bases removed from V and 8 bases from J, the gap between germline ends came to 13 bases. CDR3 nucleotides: TGTGCCAGTAGATCGAGGGAGTGGGGCTACACCTTC. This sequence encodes CASRSREWGYTF. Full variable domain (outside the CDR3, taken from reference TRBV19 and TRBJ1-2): DGGITQSPKYLFRKEGQNVTLSCEQNLNHDAMYWYRQDPGQGLRLIYYSQIVNDFQKGDIAEGYSVSREKKESFPLTVTSAQKNPTAFYLCASRSREWGYTFGSGTRLTVV.

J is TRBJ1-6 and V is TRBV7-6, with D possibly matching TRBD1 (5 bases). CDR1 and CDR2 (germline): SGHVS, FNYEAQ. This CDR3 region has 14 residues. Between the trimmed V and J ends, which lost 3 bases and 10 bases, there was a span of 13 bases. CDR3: CASSFGRGSSPLHF. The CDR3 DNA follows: TGTGCCAGCAGCTTTGGGAGGGGTAGCTCACCCCTCCACTTT.

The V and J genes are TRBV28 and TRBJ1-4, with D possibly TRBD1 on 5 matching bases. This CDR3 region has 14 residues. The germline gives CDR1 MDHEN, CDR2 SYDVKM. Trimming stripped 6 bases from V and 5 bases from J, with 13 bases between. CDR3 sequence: CASSRQHQNEKLFF. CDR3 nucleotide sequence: TGTGCCAGCAGCCGACAGCACCAAAATGAAAAACTGTTTTTT. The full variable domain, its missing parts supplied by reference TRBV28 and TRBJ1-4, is DVKVTQSSRYLVKRTGEKVFLECVQDMDHENMFWYRQDPGLGLRLIYFSYDVKMKEKGDIPEGYSVSREKKERFSLILESASTNQTSMYLCASSRQHQNEKLFFGSGTQLSVL.

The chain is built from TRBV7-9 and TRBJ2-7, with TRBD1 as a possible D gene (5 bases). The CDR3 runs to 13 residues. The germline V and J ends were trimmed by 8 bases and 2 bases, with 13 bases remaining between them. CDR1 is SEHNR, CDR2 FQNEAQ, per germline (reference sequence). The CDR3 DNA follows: TGTGCCAGCGGCACAGGACCGACCTACGAGCAGTACTTC. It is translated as CASGTGPTYEQYF. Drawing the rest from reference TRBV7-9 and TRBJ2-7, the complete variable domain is DTGVSQNPRHKITKRGQNVTFRCDPISEHNRLYWYRQTLGQGPEFLTYFQNEAQLEKSRLLSDRFSAERPKGSFSTLEIQRTEQGDSAMYLCASGTGPTYEQYFGPGTRLTVT.

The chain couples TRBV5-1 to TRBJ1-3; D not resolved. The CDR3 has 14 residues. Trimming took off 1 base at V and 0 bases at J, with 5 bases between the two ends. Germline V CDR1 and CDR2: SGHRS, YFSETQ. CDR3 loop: CASSLYGSGNTIYF. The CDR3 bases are TGCGCCAGCAGCTTGTACGGCTCTGGAAACACCATATATTTT.

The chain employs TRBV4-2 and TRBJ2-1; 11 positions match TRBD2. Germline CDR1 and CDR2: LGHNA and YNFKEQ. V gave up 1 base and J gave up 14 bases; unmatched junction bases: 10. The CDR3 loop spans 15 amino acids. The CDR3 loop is CASSQGLAGGNTEFF. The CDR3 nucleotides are TGTGCCAGCAGCCAAGGGCTAGCGGGGGGCAATACGGAGTTCTTC.

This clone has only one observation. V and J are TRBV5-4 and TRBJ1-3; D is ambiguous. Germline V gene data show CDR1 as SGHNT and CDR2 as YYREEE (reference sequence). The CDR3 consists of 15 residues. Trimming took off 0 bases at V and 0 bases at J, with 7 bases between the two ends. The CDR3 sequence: CASSLVRSSGNTIYF. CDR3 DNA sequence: TGTGCCAGCAGCTTGGTGCGAAGCTCTGGAAACACCATATATTTT.

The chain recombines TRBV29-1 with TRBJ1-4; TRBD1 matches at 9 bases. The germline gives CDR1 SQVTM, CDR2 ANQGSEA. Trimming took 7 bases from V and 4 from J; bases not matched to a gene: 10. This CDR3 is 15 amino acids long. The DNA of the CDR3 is TGCAGCGCAACAGGGGGACAGGGACATAATGAAAAACTGTTTTTT. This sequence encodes CSATGGQGHNEKLFF.

The CDR3 nucleotides are TGTGCCAGCAGCCTTTGGGCTCAAGCTCTCCACTTT. Translating gives CASSLWAQALHF. The rearrangement joins TRBV5-6 to TRBJ1-6; no clear D. V was pared by 4 bases and J by 16 bases, with 15 bases between. The CDR3 spans 12 residues. CDR1 SGHDT and CDR2 YYEEEE come from the germline V gene.

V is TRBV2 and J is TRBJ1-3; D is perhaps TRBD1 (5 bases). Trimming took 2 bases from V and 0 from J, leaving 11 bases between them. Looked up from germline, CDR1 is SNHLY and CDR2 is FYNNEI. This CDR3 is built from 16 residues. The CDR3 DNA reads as TGTGCCAGCAGTGAAAGGGCGACAGTCTCTGGAAACACCATATATTTT. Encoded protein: CASSERATVSGNTIYF.

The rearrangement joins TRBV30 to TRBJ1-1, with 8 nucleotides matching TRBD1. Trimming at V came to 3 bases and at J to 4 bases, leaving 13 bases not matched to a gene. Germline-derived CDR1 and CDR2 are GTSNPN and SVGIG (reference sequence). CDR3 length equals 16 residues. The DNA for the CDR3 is TGTGCCTGGAGCCCCGGGACAGGTGGTTCGGCCACTGAAGCTTTCTTT. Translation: CAWSPGTGGSATEAFF.

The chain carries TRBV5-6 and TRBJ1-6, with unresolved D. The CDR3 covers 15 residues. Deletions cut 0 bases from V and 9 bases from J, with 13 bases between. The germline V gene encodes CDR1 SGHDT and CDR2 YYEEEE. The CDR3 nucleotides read TGTGCCAGCAGCTTGGACGTTTTGGGGAGTTCACCCCTCCACTTT. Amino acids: CASSLDVLGSSPLHF.

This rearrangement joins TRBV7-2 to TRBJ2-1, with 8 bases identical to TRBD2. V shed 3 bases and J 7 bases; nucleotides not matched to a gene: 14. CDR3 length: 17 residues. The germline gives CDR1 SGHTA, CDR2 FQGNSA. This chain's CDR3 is CASSFSPLTSAGNEQFF. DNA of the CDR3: TGTGCCAGCAGCTTTTCCCCTTTGACTAGCGCTGGAAATGAGCAGTTCTTC.

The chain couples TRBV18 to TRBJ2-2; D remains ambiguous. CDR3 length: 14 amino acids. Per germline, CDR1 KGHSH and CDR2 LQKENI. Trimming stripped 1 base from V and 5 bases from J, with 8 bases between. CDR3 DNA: TGTGCCAGCTCACCACTACAGATAACCGGGGAGCTGTTTTTT. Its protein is CASSPLQITGELFF.